The sequence of this T cell receptor beta chain was determined in a study of cytomegalovirus exposure and HLA in healthy donors. V was clipped by 2 bases and J by 8 bases, with 16 bases between them. CDR3 length: 15 amino acids. From germline, CDR1 is LNHDA and CDR2 SQIVND (reference sequence). With regard to this clone: The antigen is not known.

PCR primers comprised 60 Vbeta and 13 Jbeta primers. Generated by immunoSEQ multiplex PCR, the TCRdb table keeps only in-frame clones and is missing some. The sample shows 100,000 or so clones, less than 85% of them seen only once. Findings of the study overall: Accurate prediction of most subjects' HLA-A and HLA-B alleles from TCR beta sequences was reported. When analyzed later, a missense DCLRE1C variant was found to be linked to TCR beta V- and J-gene trimming. Rare TCR sequences dominated, though some public TCRs recurred in many donors. Fewer N-insertions (relative to the approximately 670-donor mean) were reportedly seen in an Asian-associated ancestry cluster in a later analysis.

The TCR sequence derives from a man between 25 and 39 years old in good health and CMV-seropositive. This chain uses TRBV19 with TRBJ1-5, with D tentatively TRBD1 (5 bases). Sequencing was carried out using PBMCs. In DNA form, the CDR3 reads TGTGCCAGTAGTATACGTAACAGGCCCTTGGAGCCCCAGCATTTT. Its translation is CASSIRNRPLEPQHF.